This passage covers 31 T cell receptor beta chains from one sample sequenced in a study of cytotoxic CD8 clonotypes in ibrutinib-treated CLL. TCRdb's table, derived via immunoSEQ multiplex PCR, lists solely in-frame clones and lacks some. The sample holds around 160,000 clones, 70% to 90% seen once. The sample was PBMCs, taken at disease progression, from a patient treated with ibrutinib. These receptors all come from a human donor with chronic lymphocytic leukemia.

The V call is TRBV5-1, the J call TRBJ2-2; D might be TRBD2 (5 bases). The CDR3 is 14 amino acids. Per germline, CDR1 SGHRS and CDR2 YFSETQ. Trimming removed 2 bases at V and 4 bases at J, with 9 bases between. CDR3 region: CASSFAGLTGELFF. In DNA form, the CDR3 reads TGCGCCAGCAGCTTTGCGGGCCTCACCGGGGAGCTGTTTTTT. Filled out from reference TRBV5-1 and TRBJ2-2, the complete variable domain reads KAGVTQTPRYLIKTRGQQVTLSCSPISGHRSVSWYQQTPGQGLQFLFEYFSETQRNKGNFPGRFSGRQFSNSRSEMNVSTLELGDSALYLCASSFAGLTGELFFGEGSRLTVL.

The chain combines TRBV5-4 with TRBJ1-2; TRBD1 matches 9 bases. The trim removed 0 bases at V and 0 bases at J, leaving 9 bases unmatched. There are 18 residues in the CDR3. Germline CDR1 SGHNT, CDR2 YYREEE (reference sequence). DNA for the CDR3: TGTGCCAGCAGCTTGGGGGACAGGGCGCTAGTGTCTAACTATGGCTACACCTTC. It is translated as CASSLGDRALVSNYGYTF. Filled out from reference TRBV5-4 and TRBJ1-2, the complete variable domain reads ETGVTQSPTHLIKTRGQQVTLRCSSQSGHNTVSWYQQALGQGPQFIFQYYREEENGRGNFPPRFSGLQFPNYSSELNVNALELDDSALYLCASSLGDRALVSNYGYTFGSGTRLTVV.

The chain uses TRBV5-1 and TRBJ1-1; 9 bases map to TRBD1. Germline CDR1 SGHRS, CDR2 YFSETQ. This CDR3 comprises 12 residues. The J segment lost 7 bases and the V segment lost 4 bases, leaving 2 bases of the junction unmatched. The CDR3 loop reads CASSLDRGEAFF. CDR3 sequence (DNA): TGCGCCAGCAGCCTGGACAGGGGTGAAGCTTTCTTT.

The chain carries TRBV19 and TRBJ1-2, with 7 bases lining up with TRBD1. Germline V CDR1 and CDR2: LNHDA, SQIVND (reference sequence). V lost 5 bases to trimming and J lost 5 bases; unmatched junction nucleotides: 5. CDR3 length: 13 amino acids. CDR3 sequence: CASSVQGLYGYTF. CDR3 nucleotide sequence: TGTGCCAGTAGTGTACAGGGGCTATATGGCTACACCTTC.

The chain recombines TRBV9 with TRBJ2-7, with a tentative D call TRBD2 (5 bases). The germline CDR1 and CDR2 sequences are SGDLS and YYNGEE. This CDR3 region has 14 residues. V was shortened by 2 bases and J by 2 bases, with 11 bases between the two germline ends. DNA of the CDR3: TGTGCCAGCAGCGTCGACCTTAGCGCCTACGAGCAGTACTTC. Translating it yields CASSVDLSAYEQYF.

This clone was observed once. This chain uses TRBV27 with TRBJ1-1; 7 bases map to TRBD1. Germline CDR1 and CDR2: MNHEY and SMNVEV (reference sequence). The CDR3 runs 15 residues. V was clipped by 3 bases and J by 4 bases; unmatched bases: 8. The CDR3 protein is CASSFQGVMGTEAFF. The CDR3 nucleotides read TGTGCCAGCAGTTTCCAGGGGGTGATGGGCACTGAAGCTTTCTTT.

This rearrangement joins TRBV27 to TRBJ1-2; 8 positions agree with TRBD1. The junction had 9 bases not matched to a gene; V was cut back by 10 bases and J by 8 bases. This CDR3 comprises 12 residues. Germline loops: CDR1 MNHEY, CDR2 SMNVEV (reference sequence). CDR3 sequence reads: CATYRGNGGYTF. CDR3 sequence (DNA): TGTGCCACATACAGGGGGAATGGGGGCTACACCTTC.

This chain uses TRBV7-9 with TRBJ1-2; D possibly corresponds to TRBD1 (6 bases). This CDR3 region has 15 residues. The V and J ends lost 4 bases and 2 bases respectively, with 14 bases between them. The germline CDR1 and CDR2 sequences are SEHNR and FQNEAQ (reference sequence). As DNA, the CDR3 is TGTGCCAGCAGCTCTACAGGGAGGTCCAACTATGGCTACACCTTC. It yields the protein CASSSTGRSNYGYTF.

The chain uses TRBV5-6 and TRBJ2-1; 8 nucleotides match TRBD2. Germline CDR1 reads SGHDT; CDR2 reads YYEEEE. The CDR3 extends over 18 amino acids. V was pared by 0 bases and J by 0 bases, with 8 bases of the junction left unmatched. The CDR3, as DNA: TGTGCCAGCAGCTTGGGACTAGCGAGTTTCCCCTCCTACAATGAGCAGTTCTTC. It specifies CASSLGLASFPSYNEQFF.

With regard to this clone: The junction does not match germline at one end; this may be a read error. The chain has TRBV27 and TRBJ2-1; D is possibly TRBD2 (6 bases). This CDR3 comprises 15 residues. Per germline, CDR1 MNHEY and CDR2 SMNVEV (reference sequence). The CDR3 spells CASSPSGVSNNEQFF. As DNA, the CDR3 is TGTGCCAGCAGTCCCTCGGGGGTCTCCAACAATGAGCAGTTCTTC.

The rearrangement joins TRBV25-1 to TRBJ2-5, with 10 bases matching TRBD2. The germline V gene has CDR1 MGHDK and CDR2 SYGVNS. J was trimmed by 0 bases and V by 1 base; bases with no gene match: 8. The CDR3 length is 18 residues. CDR3 DNA sequence: TGTGCCAGCAGTGAATCTTTGAGACTAGCGGGCTACCAAGAGACCCAGTACTTC. Protein: CASSESLRLAGYQETQYF.

This rearrangement joins TRBV5-1 to TRBJ2-7, with 9 nucleotides matching TRBD2. J lost 1 base, V lost 0 bases, and 5 bases had no gene match. CDR1 and CDR2 from the germline V gene are SGHRS and YFSETQ. The CDR3 is 16 residues long. The CDR3 loop is CASSLVPAGGSYEQYF. In DNA form, the CDR3 reads TGCGCCAGCAGCTTGGTCCCGGCGGGAGGGTCCTACGAGCAGTACTTC.

This rearrangement joins TRBV7-2 to TRBJ1-2, with a tentative D call TRBD1 (5 bases). The CDR3 consists of 13 residues. Germline V CDR1 and CDR2: SGHTA, FQGNSA. V was shortened by 5 bases and J by 5 bases, with 12 bases between the two germline ends. This CDR3 is CASSRDVKYGYTF. The CDR3 DNA sequence: TGTGCCAGCAGCCGGGACGTTAAGTATGGCTACACCTTC.

In this sample, this clone turned up a few times. The chain combines TRBV5-1 with TRBJ2-7; weak D call: TRBD1 (6 bases). Trimming took off 0 bases at V and 7 bases at J, with 8 bases between the two ends. The CDR3 contains 12 residues. CDR1 and CDR2 from the germline V gene are SGHRS and YFSETQ. Here the CDR3 reads CASSLVQGEQYF. The CDR3 DNA reads TGCGCCAGCAGCTTGGTTCAGGGGGAGCAGTACTTC.

The CDR3 bases are TGTGCCAGCTCTCAGGCATCTGGCAATCAGCCCCAGCATTTT. It translates to CASSQASGNQPQHF. V gene TRBV18 combines with J gene TRBJ1-5; D not resolved. Per the germline V gene, CDR1 is KGHSH and CDR2 is LQKENI. The V gene lost 6 bases and the J gene lost 2 bases, with 11 bases spanning the gap. The CDR3 has 14 amino acids.

This clone was seen a single time. V and J are TRBV19 and TRBJ1-3; 11 positions match TRBD1. Trimming cost V 6 bases and J 5 bases; bases outside gene matches: 6. Germline V CDR1 and CDR2: LNHDA, SQIVND (reference sequence). CDR3 length: 15 residues. CDR3: CASRTDRGQRNTIYF. CDR3 DNA sequence: TGTGCCAGTAGGACGGACAGGGGGCAAAGAAACACCATATATTTT.

The chain has TRBV15 and TRBJ2-3; weak D call: TRBD1 (6 bases). The CDR3 has 12 amino acids. Trimming removed 0 bases at V and 10 bases at J, with 8 bases between. Germline loops: CDR1 LNHNV, CDR2 YYDKDF (reference sequence). The CDR3 is CATSRDRGPQYF. For the CDR3, the DNA is TGTGCCACCAGCAGAGACAGGGGCCCGCAGTATTTT.

The chain couples TRBV29-1 to TRBJ2-7; 8 bases are a match to TRBD1. The CDR3 has 12 amino acids. V was pared by 4 bases and J by 4 bases, with 3 bases of the junction left unmatched. CDR1 SQVTM and CDR2 ANQGSEA come from the germline V gene. CDR3 nucleotide sequence: TGCAGCGTTGCAGGGGGCGTATACGAGCAGTACTTC. Encoded protein: CSVAGGVYEQYF.

The chain is built from TRBV29-1 and TRBJ2-2; 7 bases agree with TRBD1. After removal of 7 bases from V and 5 bases from J, the junction contained 7 bases not matched to a gene. Germline V gene lookup returns CDR1 SQVTM and CDR2 ANQGSEA. The CDR3 has 13 amino acids. CDR3 amino acids: CSGGQPRTGELFF. CDR3 in DNA: TGCAGCGGGGGACAGCCAAGAACCGGGGAGCTGTTTTTT.

The chain employs TRBV2 and TRBJ2-1; 9 nucleotides align to TRBD2. Per germline, CDR1 SNHLY and CDR2 FYNNEI. Germline trimming cut 3 bases from V and 6 bases from J; bases unmatched to any gene: 9. The CDR3 is made up of 16 amino acids. Here the CDR3 DNA reads TGTGCCAGCAGTGATGGGCGGCTAGCGGGAACCAATGAGCAGTTCTTC. It specifies CASSDGRLAGTNEQFF.

The genes are TRBV7-9 and TRBJ1-2; 11 bases line up with TRBD1. Germline V gene sequence: CDR1 SEHNR, CDR2 FQNEAQ (reference sequence). The V and J ends lost 4 bases and 3 bases, in that order; junction bases with no gene match: 1. The CDR3 totals 14 residues. CDR3 region: CASSWGQGDYGYTF. For the CDR3, the DNA is TGTGCCAGCAGCTGGGGACAGGGGGACTATGGCTACACCTTC.

This clone was detected a few times. For the CDR3, the DNA is TGCAGCGTTGAGGCGGAGGGTAATGAAAAACTGTTTTTT. It is translated as CSVEAEGNEKLFF. V gene TRBV29-1 combines with J gene TRBJ1-4; no reliable D call. There are 13 residues in the CDR3. CDR1 and CDR2 (germline): SQVTM, ANQGSEA. The V gene lost 3 bases and the J gene lost 4 bases, with 9 bases spanning the gap.

This chain links TRBV6-1 with TRBJ2-1; D gene ambiguous. This CDR3 is built from 15 residues. The V and J ends lost 6 bases and 0 bases respectively, with 12 bases between them. The germline V gene encodes CDR1 MNHNS and CDR2 SASEGT. The CDR3 DNA is TGTGCCAGCAGGCAATTAGCTGTCTCCTACAATGAGCAGTTCTTC. Amino acid sequence: CASRQLAVSYNEQFF.

The chain employs TRBV27 and TRBJ2-7; no clear D. Germline CDR1 and CDR2: MNHEY and SMNVEV (reference sequence). Trimming shortened V by 1 base and J by 1 base, and 14 bases separated the two germline ends. The CDR3 has 16 amino acids. This chain's CDR3 is CASSLWPPVGSYEQYF. CDR3 coding DNA: TGTGCCAGCAGTTTATGGCCGCCGGTTGGATCCTACGAGCAGTACTTC.

The chain combines TRBV5-4 with TRBJ1-2; 11 bases map to TRBD1. Germline V gene sequence: CDR1 SGHNT, CDR2 YYREEE (reference sequence). CDR3 length: 15 residues. J was trimmed by 8 bases and V by 2 bases; bases with no gene match: 8. The CDR3, as DNA: TGTGCCAGCAGCTTACGGGACAGGGGGATATACGGCTACACCTTC. It encodes CASSLRDRGIYGYTF.

The chain recombines TRBV7-9 with TRBJ2-5, with D maybe TRBD1 (6 bases). Between the trimmed V and J ends, which lost 4 bases and 0 bases, there was a span of 15 bases. The germline CDR1 and CDR2 sequences are SEHNR and FQNEAQ (reference sequence). The CDR3 is 16 residues long. The CDR3 sequence: CASSSGVGFYQETQYF. The DNA of the CDR3 is TGTGCCAGCAGCTCAGGGGTGGGGTTTTACCAAGAGACCCAGTACTTC. The complete variable domain, with remaining parts taken from reference TRBV7-9 and TRBJ2-5, reads DTGVSQNPRHKITKRGQNVTFRCDPISEHNRLYWYRQTLGQGPEFLTYFQNEAQLEKSRLLSDRFSAERPKGSFSTLEIQRTEQGDSAMYLCASSSGVGFYQETQYFGPGTRLLVL.

The gene calls are TRBV11-3 and TRBJ2-1; the D is unclear. Germline values: CDR1 SGHNT, CDR2 YENEEA. The CDR3 is 11 amino acids. V was pared by 1 base and J by 6 bases, with 1 base between. CDR3 sequence: CASSLVNEQFF. The CDR3 DNA sequence: TGTGCCAGCAGCTTAGTCAATGAGCAGTTCTTC.

V usage is TRBV18 and J usage is TRBJ1-3, with D perhaps matching TRBD1 (5 bases). The germline gives CDR1 KGHSH, CDR2 LQKENI. V shed 4 bases and J shed 0 bases, with 13 bases lying between them. The CDR3 spans 16 residues. The CDR3 is CASSLPTESSGNTIYF. The CDR3, as DNA: TGTGCCAGCTCACTTCCGACAGAGAGCTCTGGAAACACCATATATTTT. Full variable domain (missing parts from reference TRBV18 and TRBJ1-3): NAGVMQNPRHLVRRRGQEARLRCSPMKGHSHVYWYRQLPEEGLKFMVYLQKENIIDESGMPKERFSAEFPKEGPSILRIQQVVRGDSAAYFCASSLPTESSGNTIYFGEGSWLTVV.

The rearrangement uses TRBV10-2 and TRBJ2-1; 9 bases match TRBD2. The V segment lost 7 bases and the J segment 5 bases; nucleotides outside the gene matches: 12. The germline V gene encodes CDR1 WSHSY and CDR2 SAAADI. CDR3 length equals 16 residues. The CDR3 bases are TGCGCCAGCACCACTCAGACTAGCGGAGGAGACAATGAGCAGTTCTTC. Amino acids: CASTTQTSGGDNEQFF.

The V and J genes are TRBV28 and TRBJ2-7; D gene uncertain. Germline assignment: CDR1 MDHEN and CDR2 SYDVKM. The CDR3 runs 13 residues. Trimming removed 3 bases at V and 5 bases at J, with 11 bases between. The CDR3 nucleotides are TGTGCCAGCAGTTTTCAAGGGCTCAACGAGCAGTACTTC. This translates into CASSFQGLNEQYF.

J is TRBJ1-2 and V is TRBV19; D is unresolved. V dropped 3 bases and J dropped 1 base, with 9 bases sitting between them. CDR1 LNHDA and CDR2 SQIVND come from the germline V gene (reference sequence). The CDR3 loop spans 14 amino acids. The DNA for the CDR3 is TGTGCCAGTAGTATCGGCGGATTTAACTATGGCTACACCTTC. This sequence encodes CASSIGGFNYGYTF.